Following are 21 T cell receptor beta chains from one sample sequenced in a study of blood T cell repertoires in COVID-19. Produced via immunoSEQ multiplex PCR; TCRdb's table is partial and in-frame only. The sample has approximately 97,000 clones, approximately 82% seen once. The sequenced material came from peripheral blood. The receptors come from a man aged 55 to 70 with active or convalescent COVID-19.

This clone showed up just once. The genes are TRBV9 and TRBJ2-5; TRBD2 agrees at 7 bases. Germline assignment: CDR1 SGDLS and CDR2 YYNGEE. J lost 7 bases, V lost 3 bases, and 12 bases had no gene match. This CDR3 comprises 15 residues. CDR3 amino acids: CASSGGGGAGVTQYF. The CDR3 DNA reads as TGTGCCAGCAGCGGTGGTGGAGGGGCGGGGGTGACCCAGTACTTC.

This clone has just one count. J is TRBJ2-1 and V is TRBV11-2; tentatively, D is TRBD2 (5 bases). Deletions cut 2 bases from V and 9 bases from J, with 14 bases between. The CDR3 loop spans 14 amino acids. Germline values: CDR1 SGHAT, CDR2 FQNNGV. The CDR3 DNA is TGTGCCAGCAGCTTAATGAGAGGGCCGGGTGAGCAGTTCTTC. Translating it yields CASSLMRGPGEQFF.

This clone has just one count. The V gene is TRBV10-3, the J gene TRBJ1-1, with TRBD1 matching 9 bases. This CDR3 is 16 amino acids long. Germline CDR1 reads ENHRY; CDR2 reads SYGVKD. J gave up 0 bases and V 4 bases, and 6 bases lay outside the gene matches. The CDR3 DNA reads as TGTGCCATCAGTGGGGAACAGGGGGCCATGAACACTGAAGCTTTCTTT. Its translation is CAISGEQGAMNTEAFF.

In this sample, this clone turned up many times. This rearrangement joins TRBV20-1 to TRBJ1-2, with 7 bases aligning to TRBD1. Unmatched junction bases numbered 10, after V lost 6 bases and J lost 12 bases. This CDR3 contains 11 residues. Germline V CDR1 and CDR2: DFQATT, SNEGSKA (reference sequence). The CDR3 DNA follows: TGCAGTGCCTGGGACAGCCCAAGGGACACCTTC. Translating gives CSAWDSPRDTF.

This chain joins TRBV9 and TRBJ2-5; no firm D call. CDR3 length: 15 residues. V was cut by 0 bases and J by 5 bases, with 14 bases left in between. Looked up from germline, CDR1 is SGDLS and CDR2 is YYNGEE. CDR3 DNA: TGTGCCAGCAGCGTAGAAGCGAACCGGTTGGAGACCCAGTACTTC. This encodes CASSVEANRLETQYF.

The chain couples TRBV19 to TRBJ2-7, with a possible D match to TRBD2 (6 bases). V was shortened by 5 bases and J by 5 bases, with 13 bases between the two germline ends. CDR1 LNHDA and CDR2 SQIVND come from the germline V gene (reference sequence). The CDR3 runs to 13 residues. The CDR3 DNA follows: TGTGCCAGTAGTGATGGAGGGATCGACGAGCAGTACTTC. It codes for CASSDGGIDEQYF.

V and J are TRBV28 and TRBJ1-2; 8 nucleotides align to TRBD1. The CDR3 has 14 amino acids. Germline-derived CDR1 and CDR2 are MDHEN and SYDVKM. The ends lost 5 bases at V and 8 bases at J; junction bases unmatched: 10. The DNA of the CDR3 is TGTGCCAGCAGTAACTCAGGGGGCGCGAAAGGCTACACCTTC. Translating it yields CASSNSGGAKGYTF.

This chain uses TRBV19 with TRBJ1-2; TRBD1 matches at 8 bases. In germline, CDR1 is LNHDA, CDR2 SQIVND (reference sequence). The J segment lost 8 bases and the V segment lost 3 bases, leaving 11 bases of the junction unmatched. The CDR3 runs to 15 residues. CDR3 protein: CASSMGGGQGAGYTF. Written as DNA, the CDR3 is TGTGCCAGTAGTATGGGAGGAGGACAGGGCGCGGGCTACACCTTC.

V is TRBV29-1 and J is TRBJ2-3, with 9 bases identical to TRBD2. V dropped 7 bases and J dropped 0; count of bases not matched to a gene: 2. The germline V gene has CDR1 SQVTM and CDR2 ANQGSEA. The CDR3 covers 13 residues. CDR3 sequence (DNA): TGCAGCGGCGGGGGGGGGAGCACAGATACGCAGTATTTT. It translates to CSGGGGSTDTQYF.

This clone turned up a few times. This chain connects TRBV18 to TRBJ2-3, with a possible D match to TRBD1 (6 bases). V gave up 3 bases and J gave up 0 bases, with 16 bases separating them. The CDR3 is made up of 17 amino acids. Germline CDR1 reads KGHSH; CDR2 reads LQKENI. The CDR3 reads CASSPLARGSSTDTQYF. CDR3 sequence (DNA): TGTGCCAGCTCACCTCTGGCGAGGGGGTCAAGCACAGATACGCAGTATTTT.

In this sample, this clone turned up a few times. The chain combines TRBV7-8 with TRBJ2-3; tentative D call: TRBD1 (6 bases). The V end lost 1 base, the J end lost 6 bases, and 20 bases lay between the germline ends. This CDR3 is built from 17 residues. Germline V gene data show CDR1 as SGHVS and CDR2 as FQNEAQ. As DNA, the CDR3 is TGTGCCAGCAGCTTAGGCCCAGTTGGAACAGGGCGTGATACGCAGTATTTT. Translated, it gives CASSLGPVGTGRDTQYF.

The chain couples TRBV27 to TRBJ1-5, with D maybe TRBD1 (5 bases). V lost 9 bases, J lost 0 bases, and 15 bases lay in between. The CDR3 runs 15 residues. CDR1 and CDR2 from the germline V gene are MNHEY and SMNVEV (reference sequence). The CDR3 DNA reads TGTGCCAGTAAAGTAGGGGCGGATAGCAATCAGCCCCAGCATTTT. This gives the protein CASKVGADSNQPQHF.

The chain recombines TRBV5-1 with TRBJ1-1, with D perhaps matching TRBD1 (6 bases). CDR3 length equals 13 residues. Germline V gives CDR1 SGHRS, CDR2 YFSETQ. The V and J ends lost 0 bases and 5 bases respectively, with 8 bases between them. CDR3 region: CASSLEQGTEAFF. CDR3 DNA sequence: TGCGCCAGCAGCTTGGAGCAGGGGACTGAAGCTTTCTTT.

The J gene is TRBJ2-1, the V gene TRBV27; possible D gene TRBD2, 6 bases. CDR3 length equals 18 residues. The V and J ends lost 2 bases and 1 base respectively, with 18 bases between them. Germline V gene sequence: CDR1 MNHEY, CDR2 SMNVEV (reference sequence). This chain's CDR3 is CASSLIRSGVGSYNEQFF. In nucleotides, the CDR3 is TGTGCCAGCAGTTTAATCCGGTCGGGGGTCGGGTCCTACAATGAGCAGTTCTTC.

V and J are TRBV3-1 (or the pseudogene TRBV3-2) and TRBJ2-1, with 11 bases lining up with TRBD2. J gave up 0 bases and V 1 base, and 11 bases lay outside the gene matches. This CDR3 contains 20 residues. Germline CDR1 and CDR2: LGHDT and YNNKEL (reference sequence). The CDR3 DNA follows: TGTGCCAGCAGCCAAGTAGTAGGACTAGCGGGCCCCCGCTCCTACAATGAGCAGTTCTTC. Protein sequence: CASSQVVGLAGPRSYNEQFF.

V is TRBV2 and J is TRBJ1-5; no definite D call. The germline V gene has CDR1 SNHLY and CDR2 FYNNEI. Trimming shortened V by 1 base and J by 0 bases, and 10 bases separated the two germline ends. The CDR3 is made up of 16 amino acids. The CDR3 sequence: CASSEGQYNSNQPQHF. CDR3 coding DNA: TGTGCCAGCAGTGAAGGGCAGTATAATAGCAATCAGCCCCAGCATTTT.

The chain combines TRBV2 with TRBJ2-7, with TRBD2 matching over 7 bases. Germline CDR1 SNHLY, CDR2 FYNNEI. CDR3 length equals 15 residues. Unmatched junction bases numbered 5, after V lost 3 bases and J lost 0 bases. CDR3 DNA: TGTGCCAGCAGTGAGAGGCTAGCGGACTCCTACGAGCAGTACTTC. Residues: CASSERLADSYEQYF.

The chain links TRBV4-2 to TRBJ1-2; 10 bases match TRBD1. The trim removed 5 bases at V and 2 bases at J, leaving 2 bases unmatched. The germline CDR1 and CDR2 sequences are LGHNA and YNFKEQ. The CDR3 covers 14 residues. The CDR3 nucleotides are TGTGCCAGCAGCGGGACAGGGGCGAACTATGGCTACACCTTC. Its translation: CASSGTGANYGYTF.

This sequence joins TRBV2 and TRBJ1-2; D is perhaps TRBD1 (5 bases). CDR3 length: 14 amino acids. CDR1 is SNHLY, CDR2 FYNNEI, per germline. The V gene lost 8 bases and the J gene lost 4 bases, with 17 bases spanning the gap. In DNA form, the CDR3 reads TGTGCCAGCGAGCCTCGACAGCGCTTCTATGGCTACACCTTC. Amino acids: CASEPRQRFYGYTF.

The CDR3 sequence is CASSEAEFGGEQPQHF. The CDR3, as DNA: TGTGCCAGCAGTGAAGCTGAGTTTGGGGGGGAGCAGCCCCAGCATTTT. The chain combines TRBV2 with TRBJ1-5; D might be TRBD1 (5 bases). V lost 0 bases to trimming and J lost 7 bases, with 16 bases between them. The CDR3 contains 16 residues. Germline CDR1 SNHLY, CDR2 FYNNEI.

The chain joins TRBV6-5 to TRBJ1-2, with D perhaps matching TRBD1 (5 bases). From germline, CDR1 is MNHEY and CDR2 SVGAGI. V dropped 7 bases and J dropped 2 bases, with 17 bases sitting between them. The length of the CDR3 is 15 residues. DNA for the CDR3: TGTGCCAGCATGAACCGTGGGGGGATGAACTATGGCTACACCTTC. Translating it yields CASMNRGGMNYGYTF.